This T cell receptor beta chain was documented in a study of cytotoxic CD8 clonotypes in ibrutinib-treated CLL. Study-wide results and limits: Starting clonality was above that of age-matched healthy donors and tracked circulating CD8+ T-cell counts.

Method: immunoSEQ multiplex PCR; TCRdb's copy keeps in-frame clones and lacks some. The sample has approximately 280,000 clones; 65% to 85% are singletons. Turning to this clone: Its antigen is unknown.

The V segment lost 4 bases and the J segment 6 bases; nucleotides outside the gene matches: 15. This CDR3 is built from 16 residues. Germline assignment: CDR1 SGHKS and CDR2 YYEKEE (reference sequence). Specimen: PBMCs, collected at disease progression, from a patient treated with ibrutinib. This clonotype originated in a human donor with chronic lymphocytic leukemia. V usage is TRBV5-5 and J usage is TRBJ2-7; 8 bases agree with TRBD1. The CDR3 sequence is CASSMMDRALLFEQYF. CDR3 sequence (DNA): TGTGCCAGCAGCATGATGGACAGGGCCCTTCTTTTCGAGCAGTACTTC.